The 24 T cell receptor beta chains presented below share a single source sample, sequenced in a study of blood T cell repertoires in COVID-19. Sequencing used immunoSEQ multiplex PCR; TCRdb keeps in-frame clones, though not all of them. The sample lists roughly 250,000 clones; about 88% were seen once. The sample was peripheral blood. The receptors here all came from a woman aged 40 to 50 who had recovered from COVID-19.

The chain employs TRBV7-9 and TRBJ1-2; D might be TRBD1 (6 bases). The germline V gene encodes CDR1 SEHNR and CDR2 FQNEAQ (reference sequence). Trimming removed 2 bases at V and 5 bases at J, with 15 bases between. This CDR3 has 15 amino acids. DNA for the CDR3: TGTGCCAGCAGCTTAATCGGGACACAGCGTTATGGCTACACCTTC. Translation: CASSLIGTQRYGYTF. The entire variable domain, with the rest obtained from reference TRBV7-9 and TRBJ1-2, is as follows: DTGVSQNPRHKITKRGQNVTFRCDPISEHNRLYWYRQTLGQGPEFLTYFQNEAQLEKSRLLSDRFSAERPKGSFSTLEIQRTEQGDSAMYLCASSLIGTQRYGYTFGSGTRLTVV.

This chain links TRBV29-1 with TRBJ2-5; a weak D match, TRBD1 (6 bases). This CDR3 has 11 residues. Germline V lookup: CDR1 SQVTM, CDR2 ANQGSEA. V was cut by 7 bases and J by 4 bases, with 10 bases left in between. This CDR3 is CSARGGETQYF. For the CDR3, the DNA is TGCAGCGCCAGGGGTGGAGAGACCCAGTACTTC.

V is TRBV7-2 and J is TRBJ2-1, with 9 positions matching TRBD2. The length of the CDR3 is 15 residues. The trim removed 4 bases at V and 4 bases at J, leaving 5 bases unmatched. Looked up from germline, CDR1 is SGHTA and CDR2 is FQGNSA. The CDR3 DNA reads TGTGCCAGCAGCTATAGCGGGAGCGGTTACAATGAGCAGTTCTTC. It is translated as CASSYSGSGYNEQFF. The full variable domain, with the rest looked up from reference TRBV7-2 and TRBJ2-1, is GAGVSQSPSNKVTEKGKDVELRCDPISGHTALYWYRQSLGQGLEFLIYFQGNSAPDKSGLPSDRFSAERTGGSVSTLTIQRTQQEDSAVYLCASSYSGSGYNEQFFGPGTRLTVL.

The chain combines TRBV18 with TRBJ1-2, with 7 bases that match TRBD1. This CDR3 has 18 residues. Germline CDR1 is KGHSH and CDR2 is LQKENI. The ends lost 0 bases at V and 8 bases at J; junction bases unmatched: 18. In DNA, the CDR3 is TGTGCCAGCTCACCACCACCTCGGCGGGCAGGGGGATTGGAGGGCTACACCTTC. It specifies CASSPPPRRAGGLEGYTF.

The chain joins TRBV3-1 (or the pseudogene TRBV3-2) to TRBJ2-4; TRBD1 matches 9 bases. The CDR3 totals 16 residues. Germline V gives CDR1 LGHDT, CDR2 YNNKEL (reference sequence). Trimming removed 3 bases from V and 0 bases from J; junction bases left unmatched: 3. The CDR3 is CASSQRGQGAKNIQYF. The CDR3 bases are TGTGCCAGCAGCCAGAGGGGACAGGGAGCCAAAAACATTCAGTACTTC.

The CDR3 region is CASSLAQGASNTEAFF. CDR3 in DNA: TGTGCCAGCAGCTTGGCCCAGGGGGCTAGTAACACTGAAGCTTTCTTT. This sequence joins TRBV5-6 and TRBJ1-1, with 8 positions matching TRBD1. V trimming: 0 bases; J trimming: 2 bases; junction bases outside the gene matches: 6. The CDR3 spans 16 residues. Germline loops: CDR1 SGHDT, CDR2 YYEEEE. The complete variable domain, with remaining parts taken from reference TRBV5-6 and TRBJ1-1, reads DAGVTQSPTHLIKTRGQQVTLRCSPKSGHDTVSWYQQALGQGPQFIFQYYEEEERQRGNFPDRFSGHQFPNYSSELNVNALLLGDSALYLCASSLAQGASNTEAFFGQGTRLTVV.

The CDR3 DNA is TGTGCCTGGTCGGCAGGTTACGCCGGGGAGCTGTTTTTT. The encoded protein is CAWSAGYAGELFF. This chain joins TRBV30 and TRBJ2-2; D is ambiguous. This CDR3 region has 13 residues. Between the trimmed V and J ends, which lost 5 bases and 6 bases, there was a span of 13 bases. The V gene's germline CDR1 is GTSNPN and CDR2 SVGIG (reference sequence).

A single count supports this clone. Here the CDR3 reads CASPGGATGYEQYF. The CDR3 DNA sequence: TGTGCCAGCCCAGGTGGGGCGACAGGCTACGAGCAGTACTTC. V gene TRBV6-5 combines with J gene TRBJ2-7; D possibly corresponds to TRBD1 (6 bases). Germline CDR1 is MNHEY and CDR2 is SVGAGI. The germline V and J ends were trimmed by 8 bases and 3 bases, with 17 bases remaining between them. The CDR3 sequence is 14 residues long.

The chain uses TRBV5-1 and TRBJ2-5; 11 positions match TRBD2. Germline trimming cut 1 base from V and 5 bases from J; bases unmatched to any gene: 4. The CDR3 has 15 amino acids. CDR1 is SGHRS, CDR2 YFSETQ, per germline. CDR3 bases: TGCGCCAGCAGCTTGACTAGCGGGGGCTGGGAGACCCAGTACTTC. This encodes CASSLTSGGWETQYF.

V gene TRBV9 combines with J gene TRBJ1-6; the D gene is possibly TRBD1 (6 bases). Germline loops: CDR1 SGDLS, CDR2 YYNGEE. The germline V and J ends were trimmed by 0 bases and 7 bases, with 14 bases remaining between them. This CDR3 has 16 amino acids. CDR3 region: CASSVDPGQQNSPLHF. The CDR3 bases are TGTGCCAGCAGCGTAGACCCCGGACAGCAGAATTCACCCCTCCACTTT.

J is TRBJ1-1 and V is TRBV6-2 or TRBV6-3; 8 bases agree with TRBD1. The CDR3 has 16 residues. Germline CDR1 and CDR2: MNHEY and SVGEGT. The V segment lost 5 bases and the J segment 2 bases; nucleotides outside the gene matches: 10. The CDR3 loop reads CASSMITGTGNTEAFF. The CDR3 DNA reads TGTGCCAGCAGTATGATCACCGGGACAGGCAACACTGAAGCTTTCTTT.

The genes are TRBV19 and TRBJ1-2; D may be TRBD1 (6 bases). The CDR3 is 15 residues long. Per germline, CDR1 LNHDA and CDR2 SQIVND (reference sequence). Trimming left V 8 bases short and J 4 bases short, with 20 bases between. CDR3 protein: CASYYGGGAVYGYTF. For the CDR3, the DNA is TGTGCCAGTTATTACGGGGGGGGCGCCGTCTATGGCTACACCTTC.

The chain recombines TRBV11-1 with TRBJ1-1, with 7 bases fitting TRBD1. CDR1 is SGHAT, CDR2 FQDESV, per germline (reference sequence). The CDR3 is 15 residues long. V was clipped by 5 bases and J by 0 bases; unmatched bases: 6. The CDR3 DNA reads TGTGCCAGCAGCCGTAGACAGGGTTTGAACACTGAAGCTTTCTTT. Translation: CASSRRQGLNTEAFF.

This clone was found a few times. The chain is built from TRBV7-9 and TRBJ2-7; D is undetermined. V was shortened by 2 bases and J by 0 bases, with 8 bases between the two germline ends. The CDR3 contains 14 residues. CDR1 is SEHNR and CDR2 is FQNEAQ in the germline V gene (reference sequence). CDR3 protein: CASSLSVSSYEQYF. In DNA form, the CDR3 reads TGTGCCAGCAGCTTATCGGTGAGCTCCTACGAGCAGTACTTC.

This rearrangement joins TRBV27 to TRBJ1-1; 9 bases match TRBD1. Trimming cost V 9 bases and J 1 base; bases outside gene matches: 9. The CDR3 contains 15 residues. Germline values: CDR1 MNHEY, CDR2 SMNVEV (reference sequence). The CDR3 DNA is TGTGCCAGTAGAACAGGGGGCTGGGGGAACACTGAAGCTTTCTTT. Its protein is CASRTGGWGNTEAFF.

The V gene is TRBV30, the J gene TRBJ2-7; 8 bases are shared with TRBD2. The trim removed 2 bases at V and 4 bases at J, leaving 4 bases unmatched. The CDR3 loop spans 13 amino acids. Germline V gene sequence: CDR1 GTSNPN, CDR2 SVGIG (reference sequence). The CDR3 nucleotides are TGTGCCTGGAGTTACAGCGGGGGATACGAGCAGTACTTC. Translating it yields CAWSYSGGYEQYF. The full variable domain, in which reference TRBV30 and TRBJ2-7 provide the parts outside the CDR3, is SQTIHQWPATLVQPVGSPLSLECTVEGTSNPNLYWYRQAAGRGLQLLFYSVGIGQISSEVPQNLSASRPQDRQFILSSKKLLLSDSGFYLCAWSYSGGYEQYFGPGTRLTVT.

The J gene is TRBJ2-7, the V gene TRBV7-8; possible D gene TRBD1, 5 bases. Germline assignment: CDR1 SGHVS and CDR2 FQNEAQ. The CDR3 sequence is 13 residues long. Trimming removed 5 bases at V and 1 base at J, with 9 bases between. Here the CDR3 reads CASSRQSSYEQYF. The CDR3, as DNA: TGTGCCAGCAGCCGACAGTCTTCCTACGAGCAGTACTTC. Looking up the rest from reference TRBV7-8 and TRBJ2-7 gives the full variable domain: GAGVSQSPRYKVAKRGQDVALRCDPISGHVSLFWYQQALGQGPEFLTYFQNEAQLDKSGLPSDRFFAERPEGSVSTLKIQRTQQEDSAVYLCASSRQSSYEQYFGPGTRLTVT.

This clone showed up just a few times. This chain connects TRBV7-9 to TRBJ2-7, with D possibly being TRBD1 (6 bases). V was trimmed by 5 bases and J by 2 bases, leaving 13 bases between them. Germline V gene sequence: CDR1 SEHNR, CDR2 FQNEAQ (reference sequence). CDR3 size: 14 residues. This CDR3 is CASSITGITYEQYF. In DNA, the CDR3 is TGTGCCAGCAGCATAACAGGGATTACCTACGAGCAGTACTTC.

This clone was counted once. The rearrangement uses TRBV4-1 and TRBJ2-5, with 7 bases that match TRBD1. CDR1 is MGHRA, CDR2 YSYEKL, per germline. This CDR3 has 16 amino acids. The V gene end was trimmed by 0 bases and the J gene end by 0 bases; junction bases not matched to a gene: 4. This CDR3 reads CASSQDLGQDQETQYF. CDR3 sequence (DNA): TGCGCCAGCAGCCAAGACCTCGGACAGGACCAAGAGACCCAGTACTTC.

This clone was counted once. The rearrangement joins TRBV18 to TRBJ1-4, with 7 bases identical to TRBD1. The CDR3 is 14 amino acids. CDR1 is KGHSH and CDR2 is LQKENI in the germline V gene. J lost 8 bases, V lost 2 bases, and 5 bases had no gene match. CDR3 amino acids: CASSPVRGSEKLFF. In nucleotides, the CDR3 is TGTGCCAGCTCACCAGTCAGGGGGAGCGAAAAACTGTTTTTT. The complete variable domain, with remaining parts taken from reference TRBV18 and TRBJ1-4, reads NAGVMQNPRHLVRRRGQEARLRCSPMKGHSHVYWYRQLPEEGLKFMVYLQKENIIDESGMPKERFSAEFPKEGPSILRIQQVVRGDSAAYFCASSPVRGSEKLFFGSGTQLSVL.

This clone appeared a few times. The chain uses TRBV3-1 (or the pseudogene TRBV3-2) and TRBJ2-2; D is undetermined. The CDR3 totals 17 residues. Looked up from germline, CDR1 is LGHDT and CDR2 is YNNKEL (reference sequence). Trimming removed 2 bases at V and 1 base at J, with 14 bases between. CDR3 loop: CASSQYRSRGNTGELFF. For the CDR3, the DNA is TGTGCCAGCAGCCAATATCGGTCCAGAGGGAACACCGGGGAGCTGTTTTTT.

The V and J genes are TRBV7-2 and TRBJ1-2, with D unclear. The CDR3 sequence is 14 residues long. The germline CDR1 and CDR2 sequences are SGHTA and FQGNSA. Trimming took 0 bases from V and 4 from J, leaving 9 bases between them. CDR3 region: CASSLAGASYGYTF. In DNA, the CDR3 is TGTGCCAGCAGCTTAGCAGGAGCGAGCTATGGCTACACCTTC.

Notes on this clone: Distinct nucleotide sequences in the sample also encode this CDR3. The chain links TRBV15 to TRBJ2-3; possible D gene TRBD2, 5 bases. CDR3 length: 13 residues. Trimming cost V 0 bases and J 6 bases, with 7 bases left between them. The germline CDR1 and CDR2 sequences are LNHNV and YYDKDF (reference sequence). The chain's CDR3 is CATSRDRGDTQYF. The CDR3 DNA sequence: TGTGCCACCAGCAGAGATCGCGGGGATACGCAGTATTTT.

This rearrangement joins TRBV6-5 to TRBJ2-1, with 12 positions matching TRBD2. V lost 6 bases, J lost 2 bases, and 2 bases stayed unmatched. CDR1 is MNHEY and CDR2 is SVGAGI in the germline V gene. CDR3 length: 15 residues. The CDR3, as DNA: TGTGCCAGCAGAACTAGCGGGGGGCCCTACAATGAGCAGTTCTTC. Residues: CASRTSGGPYNEQFF.